This T cell receptor beta chain appears in the sequencing data of a study of regulatory and conventional T cells in RAG deficiency. General study results and limits: Control T-cell subsets had markedly higher Shannon entropy and lower Simpson indices than RAG-deficient patients. These Omenn syndrome Treg sorts may hold peripherally activated cells instead. In Omenn syndrome, Treg and Tconv repertoires overlapped >75%.

The sorted conventional CD4+ T cells were CD25-low and CD127-high, with genomic DNA sequenced. As to this clone: Its cognate antigen is unknown.

Germline loops: CDR1 SGHNT, CDR2 YENEEA. The ends were cut back, 4 bases at V and 0 bases at J, with 12 bases in the middle. The CDR3 loop spans 15 amino acids. TCRdb keeps only in-frame clones here, not all; method: immunoSEQ multiplex PCR. The sample carries some 22,000 clones, just under 95% recorded once. The same specimen was also included in a second study, on regulatory T cells. This second report adds: The primer mix had 52 TRBV and 13 TRBJ primers.

The chain uses TRBV11-3 and TRBJ1-1; possibly TRBD1 for D (5 bases). The TCR originated in a human donor in good health. The sample taken for sequencing was CD4+ T cells sorted from blood. The chain's CDR3 is CASSSSGILNTEAFF. DNA of the CDR3: TGTGCCAGCAGCTCCTCAGGGATTTTGAACACTGAAGCTTTCTTT.